These 22 T cell receptor beta chains came from one sample sequenced in a study of radiotherapy plus CTLA-4 blockade in lung cancer. Sequencing was performed with immunoSEQ multiplex PCR; in TCRdb, only in-frame clones are kept and a portion is missing. The repertoire holds roughly 62,000 clones, with more than 70% as singletons. This specimen consisted of peripheral blood, obtained from a patient treated with radiotherapy plus ipilimumab. These receptors all stem from a human donor with non-small cell lung cancer who had a complete response to radiotherapy plus ipilimumab.

This sequence joins TRBV6-5 and TRBJ1-6, with a weak D call TRBD1 (5 bases). This CDR3 has 14 residues. CDR1 is MNHEY, CDR2 SVGAGI, per germline. V was shortened by 2 bases and J by 8 bases, with 10 bases between the two germline ends. Here the CDR3 reads CASSYQGGDSPLHF. The CDR3, as DNA: TGTGCCAGCAGTTACCAGGGTGGCGATTCACCCCTCCACTTT.

This clone was detected only once. The chain is built from TRBV11-2 and TRBJ2-7, with D possibly being TRBD2 (6 bases). The CDR3 runs 16 residues. V lost 1 base to trimming and J lost 4 bases, with 17 bases between them. Germline CDR1 SGHAT, CDR2 FQNNGV. CDR3 DNA sequence: TGTGCCAGCAGCTTAGGGGCTAGCGCCCGATCTTACGAGCAGTACTTC. It yields the protein CASSLGASARSYEQYF.

The chain uses TRBV15 and TRBJ2-7; D unresolved. The germline V and J ends were trimmed by 1 base and 0 bases, with 10 bases remaining between them. The CDR3 is made up of 15 amino acids. Germline CDR1 and CDR2: LNHNV and YYDKDF (reference sequence). CDR3 DNA: TGTGCCACCAGCAGAGGCCCGGGTGGCTCCTACGAGCAGTACTTC. Encoded protein: CATSRGPGGSYEQYF.

The chain carries TRBV20-1 and TRBJ2-1, with D hard to call. Germline V lookup: CDR1 DFQATT, CDR2 SNEGSKA (reference sequence). V was trimmed by 0 bases and J by 12 bases, leaving 9 bases between them. The length of the CDR3 is 11 residues. The CDR3 DNA follows: TGCAGTGCTAGAGACCCACCGGGGCAGTTCTTC. This gives the protein CSARDPPGQFF.

This chain uses TRBV6-1 with TRBJ1-2; D perhaps matches TRBD1 (5 bases). The CDR3 runs 13 residues. V gave up 0 bases and J gave up 8 bases, with 10 bases separating them. CDR1 is MNHNS and CDR2 is SASEGT in the germline V gene. CDR3 in DNA: TGTGCCAGCAGTGAAGCAGTGGGGCTAGGCTACACCTTC. Residues: CASSEAVGLGYTF.

The rearrangement joins TRBV6-6 to TRBJ2-7, with 10 bases identical to TRBD2. The CDR3 extends over 15 amino acids. The J segment lost 2 bases and the V segment lost 0 bases, leaving 1 base of the junction unmatched. Germline V gene data show CDR1 as MNHNY and CDR2 as SVGAGI (reference sequence). The CDR3 protein is CASSYSTSGAYEQYF. The CDR3 nucleotides are TGTGCCAGCAGTTACTCTACTAGCGGGGCCTACGAGCAGTACTTC.

About this clone itself: Other DNA variants within this sample encode the same CDR3. The chain recombines TRBV7-9 with TRBJ1-3; D gene unclear. The CDR3 totals 14 residues. The V gene lost 2 bases and the J gene lost 1 base, with 6 bases spanning the gap. CDR1 and CDR2 (germline): SEHNR, FQNEAQ (reference sequence). CDR3 sequence: CASSLRGSGNTIYF. The CDR3 DNA reads as TGTGCCAGCAGCTTACGGGGTTCTGGAAACACCATATATTTT.

This clone was counted between two and nine times. CDR3 in DNA: TGTGCCAGCAGTTTGCCCTCTAGGGCGGGTCTCACAGATACGCAGTATTTT. This codes for CASSLPSRAGLTDTQYF. The genes are TRBV28 and TRBJ2-3; D is possibly TRBD2 (5 bases). Germline V CDR1 and CDR2: MDHEN, SYDVKM. V lost 3 bases and J lost 2, with 18 bases in between. This CDR3 comprises 17 residues. Looking up the rest from reference TRBV28 and TRBJ2-3 gives the full variable domain: DVKVTQSSRYLVKRTGEKVFLECVQDMDHENMFWYRQDPGLGLRLIYFSYDVKMKEKGDIPEGYSVSREKKERFSLILESASTNQTSMYLCASSLPSRAGLTDTQYFGPGTRLTVL.

The chain carries TRBV7-2 and TRBJ1-4, with unresolved D. V was cut by 5 bases and J by 8 bases, with 12 bases left in between. CDR1 and CDR2 (germline): SGHTA, FQGNSA. The CDR3 totals 13 residues. The CDR3 DNA is TGTGCCAGCAGCCCCAGACATAGGGAAAAACTGTTTTTT. It encodes CASSPRHREKLFF.

This chain links TRBV7-2 with TRBJ2-2, with 10 bases aligning to TRBD1. Germline loops: CDR1 SGHTA, CDR2 FQGNSA. V was clipped by 5 bases and J by 7 bases; unmatched bases: 10. The CDR3 extends over 16 amino acids. In DNA form, the CDR3 reads TGTGCCAGCAGCCGAGGGGACAGGGGATTAGGCGGGGAGCTGTTTTTT. Residues: CASSRGDRGLGGELFF.

The rearrangement links TRBV12-5 to TRBJ1-1; perhaps TRBD1 as D (5 bases). The length of the CDR3 is 16 residues. CDR1 and CDR2 from the germline V gene are LGHNT and FRNRAP. V was cut by 1 base and J by 4 bases, with 16 bases left in between. The chain's CDR3 is CASGLETGAISTEAFF. CDR3 in DNA: TGTGCTAGTGGTTTGGAAACAGGAGCGATCAGCACTGAAGCTTTCTTT.

The genes are TRBV7-9 and TRBJ2-2; D perhaps matches TRBD1 (6 bases). Germline V gene lookup returns CDR1 SEHNR and CDR2 FQNEAQ (reference sequence). Trimming left V 6 bases short and J 4 bases short, with 15 bases between. The CDR3 consists of 15 residues. Written as DNA, the CDR3 is TGTGCCAGCAGTAAGGGGGAGCCACTCACCGGGGAGCTGTTTTTT. Amino acid sequence: CASSKGEPLTGELFF.

A note on this clone: The sample carries other DNA sequences with the same CDR3. The chain couples TRBV28 to TRBJ1-2; 8 bases are a match to TRBD1. The germline V gene encodes CDR1 MDHEN and CDR2 SYDVKM. The V gene end was trimmed by 2 bases and the J gene end by 4 bases; junction bases not matched to a gene: 9. The CDR3 has 16 residues. CDR3 sequence: CASSLGQGALGYGYTF. For the CDR3, the DNA is TGTGCCAGCAGTTTAGGTCAGGGGGCCTTGGGCTATGGCTACACCTTC.

This clone was counted at least ten times. The chain employs TRBV28 and TRBJ2-1; D might be TRBD2 (6 bases). In germline, CDR1 is MDHEN, CDR2 SYDVKM. V was cut by 10 bases and J by 1 base, with 17 bases left in between. This CDR3 contains 15 residues. CDR3 DNA sequence: TGTGCCACCGATTGGGTAGCGGATTCCTACAATGAGCAGTTCTTC. Translating it yields CATDWVADSYNEQFF.

The chain combines TRBV29-1 with TRBJ1-1, with a weak D call TRBD1 (5 bases). Trimming took 0 bases from V and 3 from J, leaving 17 bases between them. The CDR3 runs 16 residues. Per germline, CDR1 SQVTM and CDR2 ANQGSEA. The CDR3 loop is CSVEDRVGRLYTEAFF. CDR3 coding DNA: TGCAGCGTTGAAGACAGGGTGGGGAGGTTGTACACTGAAGCTTTCTTT.

The V gene is TRBV6-5, the J gene TRBJ1-3; no definite D call. The CDR3 length is 15 residues. Germline assignment: CDR1 MNHEY and CDR2 SVGAGI. V lost 2 bases and J lost 4, with 12 bases in between. CDR3 bases: TGTGCCAGCAGTTACACTACTGACCTAGGAAACACCATATATTTT. This codes for CASSYTTDLGNTIYF.

This chain links TRBV19 with TRBJ1-4, with D uncertain. The CDR3 covers 13 residues. CDR1 and CDR2 (germline): LNHDA, SQIVND (reference sequence). Trimming took off 4 bases at V and 8 bases at J, with 11 bases between the two ends. The CDR3 nucleotides are TGTGCCAGTAGTACGATCCTGGGCGAAAAACTGTTTTTT. It is translated as CASSTILGEKLFF.

The V call is TRBV9, the J call TRBJ2-1; 8 bases are shared with TRBD1. V gave up 2 bases and J gave up 6 bases; unmatched junction bases: 7. Germline CDR1 SGDLS, CDR2 YYNGEE. This CDR3 has 15 amino acids. The CDR3 sequence is CASSVEITGGNEQFF. Written as DNA, the CDR3 is TGTGCCAGCAGCGTGGAAATAACAGGGGGCAATGAGCAGTTCTTC.

The rearrangement joins TRBV5-4 to TRBJ1-1; 10 bases are shared with TRBD1. Germline V gene lookup returns CDR1 SGHNT and CDR2 YYREEE (reference sequence). This CDR3 is built from 15 residues. Unmatched junction bases numbered 3, after V lost 0 bases and J lost 4 bases. The CDR3 region has the DNA TGTGCCAGCAGCTTGGCGGACAGGGGGGCCACTGAAGCTTTCTTT. Its translation: CASSLADRGATEAFF.

The chain employs TRBV7-9 and TRBJ1-2; a possible D gene is TRBD1 (6 bases). Germline loops: CDR1 SEHNR, CDR2 FQNEAQ (reference sequence). V lost 5 bases, J lost 4 bases, and 14 bases lay in between. The CDR3 sequence is 14 residues long. The CDR3 here is CASSHRQVSYGYTF. In DNA form, the CDR3 reads TGTGCCAGCAGCCACCGACAGGTTTCCTATGGCTACACCTTC.

The gene calls are TRBV28 and TRBJ2-1, with 13 bases identical to TRBD2. This CDR3 has 22 residues. After removal of 4 bases from V and 0 bases from J, the junction contained 18 bases not matched to a gene. Germline V gives CDR1 MDHEN, CDR2 SYDVKM. Here the CDR3 DNA reads TGTGCCAGCAGTTGCGCCCCTCGACTAGCGGGAGGCCTACGAAGCTCCTACAATGAGCAGTTCTTC. Its protein product is CASSCAPRLAGGLRSSYNEQFF.

V usage is TRBV7-9 and J usage is TRBJ2-2, with D perhaps matching TRBD1 (6 bases). Germline CDR1 and CDR2: SEHNR and FQNEAQ (reference sequence). This CDR3 is built from 15 residues. V lost 2 bases and J 5 bases, leaving 12 bases between the germline ends. This CDR3 is CASSLTTTGTGELFF. The CDR3 coding sequence is TGTGCCAGCAGCTTAACGACCACAGGGACCGGGGAGCTGTTTTTT.